This passage covers 27 T cell receptor beta chains from one sample sequenced in a study of STAT5B mutations in CD4+ large granular lymphocyte leukemia. Using immunoSEQ multiplex PCR, the repertoire was profiled, and TCRdb retains in-frame clones only, with some absent. The data show 20,000 to 30,000 clones, under 90% seen once. Sequenced material: CD4+ T cells from blood buffy coats. These receptors originate from a human donor in good health.

The rearrangement links TRBV6-8 to TRBJ1-1; D unresolved. Germline-derived CDR1 and CDR2 are MNHGY and SAAAGT. The CDR3 has 16 amino acids. The germline V and J ends were trimmed by 2 bases and 1 base, with 14 bases remaining between them. CDR3 loop: CASSYIPKRGNTEAFF. For the CDR3, the DNA is TGTGCCAGCAGTTACATACCCAAGAGAGGGAACACTGAAGCTTTCTTT.

This sequence joins TRBV7-9 and TRBJ1-3; possibly TRBD1 for D (6 bases). The CDR3 has 16 amino acids. Germline V gene sequence: CDR1 SEHNR, CDR2 FQNEAQ (reference sequence). The V and J ends lost 2 bases and 2 bases respectively, with 13 bases between them. The CDR3 region has the DNA TGTGCCAGCAGCTTACTTGGGGGGCACACTGGAAACACCATATATTTT. Translating it yields CASSLLGGHTGNTIYF.

The J gene is TRBJ1-6, the V gene TRBV6-9, with TRBD1 identical over 8 bases. The CDR3 loop spans 18 amino acids. J was trimmed by 9 bases and V by 10 bases; bases with no gene match: 23. Germline CDR1 reads MNHGY; CDR2 reads SVAAGI. The CDR3 region has the DNA TGTGCCATTACGGACAGGGCTATCGGGTTGAATAAGGTTTCACCCCTCCACTTT. It translates to CAITDRAIGLNKVSPLHF.

The chain employs TRBV7-2 and TRBJ1-1; 8 bases fit TRBD1. V lost 5 bases to trimming and J lost 4 bases; unmatched junction nucleotides: 9. The CDR3 totals 15 residues. Germline V gene data show CDR1 as SGHTA and CDR2 as FQGNSA. The DNA for the CDR3 is TGTGCCAGCAGCACACAGGGGGTCGGGTCCACTGAAGCTTTCTTT. This sequence encodes CASSTQGVGSTEAFF.

The genes are TRBV4-3 and TRBJ2-1; D is perhaps TRBD1 or TRBD2 (6 bases each). Trimming cost V 0 bases and J 11 bases, with 14 bases left between them. Germline CDR1 and CDR2: LGHNA and YSLEER. This CDR3 region has 14 residues. CDR3 DNA: TGCGCCAGCAGCCAAGATCGAGGGGGGTCCCAGCAGTTCTTC. Its protein is CASSQDRGGSQQFF.

This clone turned up a few times. For the CDR3, the DNA is TGTGCCAGCAGCCCCAGTATTGCAGCTGGGGGGGCCAACGTCCTGACTTTC. It yields the protein CASSPSIAAGGANVLTF. The chain combines TRBV7-2 with TRBJ2-6, with D uncertain. The CDR3 extends over 17 amino acids. Looked up from germline, CDR1 is SGHTA and CDR2 is FQGNSA. With 5 bases removed from V and 4 bases from J, the gap between germline ends came to 18 bases.

The chain has TRBV19 and TRBJ1-2; D call uncertain. Trimming took 3 bases from V and 4 from J, leaving 12 bases between them. The CDR3 is 14 residues long. The germline V gene encodes CDR1 LNHDA and CDR2 SQIVND (reference sequence). The CDR3 bases are TGTGCCAGTAGTATTGGGCGCAGGAGCTATGGCTACACCTTC. This codes for CASSIGRRSYGYTF. The full variable domain, with the rest looked up from reference TRBV19 and TRBJ1-2, is DGGITQSPKYLFRKEGQNVTLSCEQNLNHDAMYWYRQDPGQGLRLIYYSQIVNDFQKGDIAEGYSVSREKKESFPLTVTSAQKNPTAFYLCASSIGRRSYGYTFGSGTRLTVV.

This clone was counted only a few times. The chain is built from TRBV6-1 and TRBJ1-1; the D is unclear. CDR1 is MNHNS and CDR2 is SASEGT in the germline V gene. V was clipped by 6 bases and J by 7 bases, with 12 bases between them. The CDR3 runs 12 residues. In nucleotides, the CDR3 is TGTGCCAGCAGCGTAAAGGGCAATGAAGCTTTCTTT. This gives the protein CASSVKGNEAFF.

The table lists this clone with a few counts. The genes are TRBV7-3 and TRBJ1-1, with 10 bases lining up with TRBD1. V shed 5 bases and J 4 bases; nucleotides not matched to a gene: 4. CDR3 length equals 14 residues. In germline, CDR1 is SGHTA, CDR2 FQGTGA. The CDR3 DNA reads TGTGCCAGCAGCCCGGACAGGGGGGGCACTGAAGCTTTCTTT. The encoded protein is CASSPDRGGTEAFF. The complete variable domain, with remaining parts taken from reference TRBV7-3 and TRBJ1-1, reads GAGVSQTPSNKVTEKGKYVELRCDPISGHTALYWYRQSLGQGPEFLIYFQGTGAADDSGLPNDRFFAVRPEGSVSTLKIQRTERGDSAVYLCASSPDRGGTEAFFGQGTRLTVV.

The chain employs TRBV6-6 and TRBJ1-2, with D possibly being TRBD1 (5 bases). Trimming cost V 5 bases and J 8 bases, with 18 bases left between them. Germline V lookup: CDR1 MNHNY, CDR2 SVGAGI (reference sequence). The CDR3 spans 14 residues. The CDR3 nucleotides read TGTGCCAGCAGTCCCCCTGAACGGGGGTGGGGCTACACCTTC. This codes for CASSPPERGWGYTF.

The gene calls are TRBV19 and TRBJ2-3; tentative D call: TRBD2 (6 bases). Trimming removed 3 bases at V and 0 bases at J, with 10 bases between. CDR1 is LNHDA, CDR2 SQIVND, per germline (reference sequence). This CDR3 contains 15 residues. CDR3 nucleotides: TGTGCCAGTAGTATTTGGGACTCAAGCACAGATACGCAGTATTTT. It yields the protein CASSIWDSSTDTQYF.

This chain links TRBV7-9 with TRBJ2-2; D remains unclear. CDR3 length: 14 amino acids. V was pared by 7 bases and J by 3 bases, with 12 bases between. Germline CDR1 SEHNR, CDR2 FQNEAQ (reference sequence). The CDR3 sequence: CASTMFTDTGELFF. CDR3 sequence (DNA): TGTGCCAGCACAATGTTTACGGACACCGGGGAGCTGTTTTTT.

The chain combines TRBV27 with TRBJ2-7; 10 nucleotides match TRBD2. CDR1 is MNHEY, CDR2 SMNVEV, per germline (reference sequence). The CDR3 has 14 residues. Trimming took 2 bases from V and 6 from J; bases not matched to a gene: 4. The CDR3 bases are TGTGCCAGCAGTTTAGAAGCGGGGGGGCGCGAGCAGTACGTC. It encodes CASSLEAGGREQYV.

This clone has only one observation. The chain couples TRBV10-3 to TRBJ2-7; 7 positions agree with TRBD1. The CDR3 has 17 residues. V lost 2 bases and J lost 1; bases outside the gene matches: 11. The germline gives CDR1 ENHRY, CDR2 SYGVKD. The CDR3, as DNA: TGTGCCATCAGTGAGACTCTGACAGGGCCCTCTTCCTACGAGCAGTACTTC. Translation gives CAISETLTGPSSYEQYF.

This chain links TRBV5-1 with TRBJ2-3, with D possibly being TRBD1 (6 bases). V gave up 5 bases and J gave up 4 bases, with 11 bases separating them. Looked up from germline, CDR1 is SGHRS and CDR2 is YFSETQ. There are 13 residues in the CDR3. This chain's CDR3 is CASRGQRSDTQYF. The CDR3 DNA follows: TGCGCCAGCAGAGGACAGAGGTCAGATACGCAGTATTTT.

The V and J genes are TRBV2 and TRBJ2-3; no reliable D call. There are 14 residues in the CDR3. The V gene's germline CDR1 is SNHLY and CDR2 FYNNEI. Trimming stripped 7 bases from V and 0 bases from J, with 11 bases between. CDR3 sequence: CASNPGPSTDTQYF. CDR3 nucleotides: TGTGCCAGCAACCCAGGTCCTAGCACAGATACGCAGTATTTT. Filled out from reference TRBV2 and TRBJ2-3, the complete variable domain reads EPEVTQTPSHQVTQMGQEVILRCVPISNHLYFYWYRQILGQKVEFLVSFYNNEISEKSEIFDDQFSVERPDGSNFTLKIRSTKLEDSAMYFCASNPGPSTDTQYFGPGTRLTVL.

This clone was observed a few times. This chain uses TRBV30 with TRBJ1-5, with no clear D. Germline CDR1 reads GTSNPN; CDR2 reads SVGIG (reference sequence). The CDR3 covers 13 residues. V lost 3 bases to trimming and J lost 4 bases, with 10 bases between them. In nucleotides, the CDR3 is TGTGCCTGGAGCTTCCAGCAAAATCAGCCCCAGCATTTT. Protein sequence: CAWSFQQNQPQHF.

CDR3 nucleotides: TGTGCCAGCAGCGTAACGCACGACTCTGGAAACACCATATATTTT. Translation gives CASSVTHDSGNTIYF. The chain joins TRBV9 to TRBJ1-3, with D unclear. The germline V and J ends were trimmed by 1 base and 0 bases, with 8 bases remaining between them. The CDR3 runs 15 residues. Germline V CDR1 and CDR2: SGDLS, YYNGEE.

This clone occurred a few times. The J gene is TRBJ2-7, the V gene TRBV7-2; maybe TRBD1 (6 bases). The germline V and J ends were trimmed by 5 bases and 4 bases, with 12 bases remaining between them. The germline gives CDR1 SGHTA, CDR2 FQGNSA. The CDR3 spans 13 residues. CDR3 sequence reads: CASSTHRGYEQYF. CDR3 nucleotides: TGTGCCAGCAGCACCCATAGGGGGTACGAGCAGTACTTC.

The chain couples TRBV10-3 to TRBJ1-1, with D unresolved. This CDR3 region has 13 residues. Between the trimmed V and J ends, which lost 4 bases and 6 bases, there was a span of 12 bases. Germline V gives CDR1 ENHRY, CDR2 SYGVKD. The CDR3: CAISGSEGSEAFF. CDR3 DNA: TGTGCCATCAGTGGCTCAGAAGGCTCTGAAGCTTTCTTT.

The chain combines TRBV6-6 with TRBJ2-1, with TRBD1 matching 8 bases. The CDR3 has 14 amino acids. In germline, CDR1 is MNHNY, CDR2 SVGAGI (reference sequence). Germline trimming cut 1 base from V and 9 bases from J; bases unmatched to any gene: 5. The CDR3 sequence: CASSYWGQEAEQFF. The DNA of the CDR3 is TGTGCCAGCAGTTACTGGGGACAGGAAGCTGAGCAGTTCTTC.

V usage is TRBV5-1 and J usage is TRBJ2-2; TRBD2 might be the D (6 bases). V was pared by 5 bases and J by 6 bases, with 14 bases between. Germline CDR1 reads SGHRS; CDR2 reads YFSETQ. This CDR3 is built from 14 residues. The CDR3 nucleotides are TGCGCCAGCAGAGAAACGACGGGAGCCGGGGAGCTGTTTTTT. This gives the protein CASRETTGAGELFF.

CDR3: CAPAKLQGAGVNTEAFF. For the CDR3, the DNA is TGTGCCCCAGCTAAACTCCAGGGGGCGGGGGTGAACACTGAAGCTTTCTTT. This chain connects TRBV7-4 to TRBJ1-1; 8 nucleotides agree with TRBD1. From germline, CDR1 is SGHVT and CDR2 SQSDAQ. J gave up 0 bases and V 11 bases, and 17 bases lay outside the gene matches. The CDR3 extends over 17 amino acids.

This clone showed up just a few times. The chain recombines TRBV7-9 with TRBJ1-5; D might be TRBD1 (5 bases). The CDR3 runs to 13 residues. Trimming left V 2 bases short and J 5 bases short, with 7 bases between. Germline V CDR1 and CDR2: SEHNR, FQNEAQ (reference sequence). Here the CDR3 reads CASSLKGDQPQHF. Written as DNA, the CDR3 is TGTGCCAGCAGCTTAAAAGGGGATCAGCCCCAGCATTTT. Supplemented by reference TRBV7-9 and TRBJ1-5, the full variable domain reads DTGVSQNPRHKITKRGQNVTFRCDPISEHNRLYWYRQTLGQGPEFLTYFQNEAQLEKSRLLSDRFSAERPKGSFSTLEIQRTEQGDSAMYLCASSLKGDQPQHFGDGTRLSIL.

The chain couples TRBV7-8 to TRBJ2-1; the D gene is possibly TRBD2 (6 bases). This CDR3 has 16 residues. V lost 3 bases and J lost 4, with 16 bases in between. Germline V gene sequence: CDR1 SGHVS, CDR2 FQNEAQ. CDR3 amino acids: CASSFWGGEIYNEQFF. CDR3 nucleotide sequence: TGTGCCAGCAGCTTTTGGGGCGGGGAGATATACAATGAGCAGTTCTTC.

The chain uses TRBV5-1 and TRBJ1-4; TRBD1 matches at 7 bases. The CDR3 length is 16 residues. Germline lookup yields CDR1 SGHRS and CDR2 YFSETQ. V gave up 1 base and J gave up 3 bases; unmatched junction bases: 6. This chain's CDR3 is CASSLIPGQPNEKLFF. DNA for the CDR3: TGCGCCAGCAGCTTGATCCCGGGACAGCCTAATGAAAAACTGTTTTTT.

V gene TRBV6-1 combines with J gene TRBJ2-1, with 9 bases aligning to TRBD2. Germline V lookup: CDR1 MNHNS, CDR2 SASEGT. This CDR3 is 15 amino acids long. V lost 6 bases, J lost 3 bases, and 6 bases stayed unmatched. The CDR3 protein is CASRVLAGGYNEQFF. For the CDR3, the DNA is TGTGCCAGCAGGGTACTAGCGGGCGGCTACAATGAGCAGTTCTTC.